The 29 T cell receptor beta chains given below trace back to one sample, sequenced in a study of blood T cell repertoires in COVID-19. Repertoires were generated with immunoSEQ multiplex PCR, while TCRdb's copy carries only in-frame clones and drops some. The data show roughly 190,000 clones, with around four fifths seen just once and 13% to 15% held by the top ten. The source material was peripheral blood. The receptors originated from a man aged 30 to 39 with active or convalescent COVID-19.

CDR3 protein: CASSSQGRETQYF. CDR3 nucleotides: TGTGCCAGCAGCTCGCAGGGTAGGGAGACCCAGTACTTC. The chain combines TRBV7-3 with TRBJ2-5; perhaps TRBD1 as D (5 bases). V lost 4 bases and J 5 bases, leaving 11 bases between the germline ends. CDR1 SGHTA and CDR2 FQGTGA come from the germline V gene. This CDR3 spans 13 amino acids.

The chain joins TRBV18 to TRBJ1-5; D may be TRBD1 (5 bases). V was trimmed by 5 bases and J by 0 bases, leaving 14 bases between them. This CDR3 is 16 amino acids long. Germline loops: CDR1 KGHSH, CDR2 LQKENI. CDR3 in amino acids: CASSKGEGYSNQPQHF. CDR3 nucleotide sequence: TGTGCCAGCTCAAAAGGGGAGGGCTATAGCAATCAGCCCCAGCATTTT.

J is TRBJ2-5 and V is TRBV5-1, with 7 bases lining up with TRBD2. This CDR3 spans 15 amino acids. V gave up 4 bases and J gave up 1 base; unmatched junction bases: 7. Germline V lookup: CDR1 SGHRS, CDR2 YFSETQ. This chain's CDR3 is CASSRSGGTQETQYF. DNA for the CDR3: TGCGCCAGCAGCCGCTCCGGGGGGACCCAAGAGACCCAGTACTTC.

This clone was recorded only once. The rearrangement links TRBV24-1 to TRBJ2-5; 10 bases match TRBD2. J lost 3 bases, V lost 4 bases, and 4 bases had no gene match. The CDR3 length is 15 residues. Germline V CDR1 and CDR2: KGHDR, SFDVKD. The CDR3 DNA reads TGTGCCACCAGTGACCCTGGACTAGCGGAAGAGACCCAGTACTTC. Translation gives CATSDPGLAEETQYF.

The chain links TRBV11-3 to TRBJ2-1; 9 nucleotides match TRBD1. The V and J ends lost 5 bases and 9 bases, in that order; junction bases with no gene match: 5. Looked up from germline, CDR1 is SGHNT and CDR2 is YENEEA. The CDR3 sequence is 13 residues long. CDR3 amino acids: CASSPGQGREQFF. The CDR3 nucleotides read TGTGCCAGCAGCCCGGGACAGGGACGTGAGCAGTTCTTC.

This chain uses TRBV6-4 with TRBJ2-3, with 7 bases that match TRBD2. The CDR3 contains 13 residues. The V gene's germline CDR1 is MRHNA and CDR2 SNTAGT. V dropped 8 bases and J dropped 1; count of bases not matched to a gene: 3. CDR3 amino acids: CASGEGGTDTQYF. The CDR3, as DNA: TGTGCCAGCGGGGAGGGCGGCACAGATACGCAGTATTTT.

This chain connects TRBV10-3 to TRBJ1-1, with D possibly being TRBD1 (6 bases). The CDR3 is 15 residues long. V lost 5 bases, J lost 5 bases, and 18 bases lay in between. Germline V gives CDR1 ENHRY, CDR2 SYGVKD. The CDR3 is CAISPHGGRGTEAFF. As DNA, the CDR3 is TGTGCCATCAGTCCCCACGGGGGGCGAGGAACTGAAGCTTTCTTT.

The CDR3 sequence: CASSIVTGVNTEAFF. DNA for the CDR3: TGTGCCAGCAGTATCGTAACAGGGGTGAACACTGAAGCTTTCTTT. This chain joins TRBV27 and TRBJ1-1; 7 bases are a match to TRBD1. The J segment lost 0 bases and the V segment lost 5 bases, leaving 6 bases of the junction unmatched. This CDR3 is built from 15 residues. Germline V lookup: CDR1 MNHEY, CDR2 SMNVEV (reference sequence).

This clone showed up just once. The V gene is TRBV3-1 (or the pseudogene TRBV3-2), the J gene TRBJ1-1; 7 bases line up with TRBD1. The junction had 6 bases not matched to a gene; V was cut back by 4 bases and J by 4 bases. The germline V gene has CDR1 LGHDT and CDR2 YNNKEL (reference sequence). The CDR3 extends over 14 amino acids. CDR3 DNA: TGTGCCAGCAGCCGACAGGGATCAGCCACTGAAGCTTTCTTT. Translating it yields CASSRQGSATEAFF.

This chain links TRBV19 with TRBJ2-1, with D maybe TRBD1 (5 bases). V was trimmed by 3 bases and J by 0 bases, leaving 12 bases between them. This CDR3 is built from 16 residues. The V gene's germline CDR1 is LNHDA and CDR2 SQIVND (reference sequence). The CDR3 spells CASSIGAASSYNEQFF. The CDR3 DNA sequence: TGTGCCAGTAGTATTGGGGCGGCGAGCTCCTACAATGAGCAGTTCTTC.

V and J are TRBV6-5 and TRBJ2-3; 8 bases fit TRBD2. From germline, CDR1 is MNHEY and CDR2 SVGAGI. The CDR3 sequence is 13 residues long. V trimming: 7 bases; J trimming: 3 bases; junction bases outside the gene matches: 3. The CDR3 spells CASILAGTDTQYF. In nucleotides, the CDR3 is TGTGCCAGCATTTTAGCGGGAACAGATACGCAGTATTTT.

V is TRBV9 and J is TRBJ1-1; 7 nucleotides line up with TRBD1. The J segment lost 2 bases and the V segment lost 3 bases, leaving 10 bases of the junction unmatched. This CDR3 spans 16 amino acids. CDR1 is SGDLS and CDR2 is YYNGEE in the germline V gene. As DNA, the CDR3 is TGTGCCAGCAGCGGAAGACCGGGACAGATCAACACTGAAGCTTTCTTT. Its translation is CASSGRPGQINTEAFF. Full variable domain (missing parts from reference TRBV9 and TRBJ1-1): DSGVTQTPKHLITATGQRVTLRCSPRSGDLSVYWYQQSLDQGLQFLIQYYNGEERAKGNILERFSAQQFPDLHSELNLSSLELGDSALYFCASSGRPGQINTEAFFGQGTRLTVV.

The chain links TRBV5-1 to TRBJ2-5; 9 bases align to TRBD1. J gave up 3 bases and V 6 bases, and 12 bases lay outside the gene matches. Germline V gives CDR1 SGHRS, CDR2 YFSETQ. The CDR3 contains 16 residues. For the CDR3, the DNA is TGCGCCAGCACTTTGGAGGGGACAGGGAGGGAAGAGACCCAGTACTTC. It translates to CASTLEGTGREETQYF. Full variable domain (missing parts from reference TRBV5-1 and TRBJ2-5): KAGVTQTPRYLIKTRGQQVTLSCSPISGHRSVSWYQQTPGQGLQFLFEYFSETQRNKGNFPGRFSGRQFSNSRSEMNVSTLELGDSALYLCASTLEGTGREETQYFGPGTRLLVL.

The chain is built from TRBV27 and TRBJ1-1; a possible D gene is TRBD1 (6 bases). Germline V gene sequence: CDR1 MNHEY, CDR2 SMNVEV (reference sequence). Trimming took 4 bases from V and 5 from J, leaving 17 bases between them. The CDR3 length is 15 residues. CDR3 loop: CASSSAGAGDTEAFF. The CDR3 DNA follows: TGTGCCAGCAGTTCCGCGGGGGCAGGGGATACTGAAGCTTTCTTT.

In this sample, this clone turned up once. This chain joins TRBV28 and TRBJ2-3; 8 nucleotides match TRBD2. The CDR3 is 15 residues long. Germline CDR1 and CDR2: MDHEN and SYDVKM. Losses at the gene ends were 4 bases for V and 1 base for J; bases not matched to a gene: 4. This chain's CDR3 is CASSYGGVGTDTQYF. The CDR3 region has the DNA TGTGCCAGCAGTTACGGGGGGGTCGGCACAGATACGCAGTATTTT.

The V gene is TRBV14, the J gene TRBJ1-1, with TRBD1 identical over 7 bases. Trimming cost V 6 bases and J 0 bases; bases outside gene matches: 10. CDR1 is SGHDN, CDR2 FVKESK, per germline. The CDR3 contains 16 residues. Here the CDR3 reads CASSRWQGQMNTEAFF. CDR3 DNA: TGTGCCAGCAGTCGTTGGCAGGGACAGATGAACACTGAAGCTTTCTTT.

The V call is TRBV19, the J call TRBJ2-7; D perhaps matches TRBD1 (5 bases). The CDR3 extends over 13 amino acids. The V end was cut by 6 bases, the J end by 6 bases, with 15 bases between. Germline CDR1 reads LNHDA; CDR2 reads SQIVND (reference sequence). CDR3 sequence (DNA): TGTGCCAGTAGCCTAACCGCAGGGCGCGAGCAGTACGTC. Protein product: CASSLTAGREQYV.

The rearrangement joins TRBV6-2 or TRBV6-3 to TRBJ2-7, with D possibly being TRBD2 (5 bases). The CDR3 covers 13 residues. V was pared by 3 bases and J by 6 bases, with 12 bases between. Germline V gene sequence: CDR1 MNHEY, CDR2 SVGEGT. CDR3 nucleotide sequence: TGTGCCAGCAGTTATTCGAGGGTAAGCGAGCAGTACTTC. This encodes CASSYSRVSEQYF.

This chain uses TRBV5-1 with TRBJ2-7; the match to TRBD2 covers 12 bases. CDR1 is SGHRS and CDR2 is YFSETQ in the germline V gene. The CDR3 runs to 15 residues. The V gene end was trimmed by 4 bases and the J gene end by 7 bases; junction bases not matched to a gene: 9. CDR3 sequence: CASSQLAGGPGEQYF. The CDR3 DNA reads TGCGCCAGCAGCCAACTAGCGGGAGGTCCTGGAGAGCAGTACTTC.

The genes are TRBV2 and TRBJ1-1; TRBD1 agrees at 7 bases. The CDR3 has 17 amino acids. V lost 2 bases to trimming and J lost 0 bases; unmatched junction nucleotides: 9. Germline CDR1 reads SNHLY; CDR2 reads FYNNEI. Here the CDR3 reads CASSERGRTGVNTEAFF. Written as DNA, the CDR3 is TGTGCCAGCAGTGAACGCGGACGGACAGGAGTGAACACTGAAGCTTTCTTT.

This clone was detected a few times. The chain combines TRBV5-1 with TRBJ1-6; TRBD1 matches 9 bases. The CDR3 is 16 amino acids. The germline V gene encodes CDR1 SGHRS and CDR2 YFSETQ. V shed 0 bases, J shed 7 bases, and the junction held 5 bases outside the gene matches. The DNA for the CDR3 is TGCGCCAGCAGCTTGGAACCGGGACAGGGAAATTCACCCCTCCACTTT. This encodes CASSLEPGQGNSPLHF.

The chain combines TRBV7-9 with TRBJ2-2; 14 bases are a match to TRBD2. Germline loops: CDR1 SEHNR, CDR2 FQNEAQ (reference sequence). V dropped 6 bases and J dropped 7; count of bases not matched to a gene: 7. The CDR3 is made up of 16 amino acids. For the CDR3, the DNA is TGTGCCAGCAGTCCGGGACTAGCGGGAGTTGGCGGGGAGCTGTTTTTT. Translation: CASSPGLAGVGGELFF.

The chain has TRBV6-6 and TRBJ1-2, with TRBD1 matching 7 bases. The CDR3 has 16 amino acids. V lost 5 bases to trimming and J lost 4 bases; unmatched junction nucleotides: 13. Germline V lookup: CDR1 MNHNY, CDR2 SVGAGI (reference sequence). CDR3 amino acids: CASSPPDRLNSYGYTF. In DNA, the CDR3 is TGTGCCAGCAGTCCCCCGGACAGGCTTAACTCCTATGGCTACACCTTC.

This clone was seen only once. V and J are TRBV28 and TRBJ2-7; 10 nucleotides align to TRBD1. Germline CDR1 is MDHEN and CDR2 is SYDVKM. The ends lost 5 bases at V and 7 bases at J; junction bases unmatched: 8. The CDR3 totals 14 residues. The CDR3 loop is CASSLGTGAEEQYF. The CDR3 nucleotides are TGTGCCAGCAGTCTAGGGACAGGGGCAGAAGAGCAGTACTTC.

The rearrangement links TRBV4-1 to TRBJ1-4; unclear D gene. Trimming took off 0 bases at V and 3 bases at J, with 11 bases between the two ends. CDR1 MGHRA and CDR2 YSYEKL come from the germline V gene. The CDR3 is 16 amino acids. The CDR3 region has the DNA TGCGCCAGCAGCCAAGATCCCATCACGGCTAATGAAAAACTGTTTTTT. Its protein product is CASSQDPITANEKLFF.

This rearrangement joins TRBV5-1 to TRBJ1-1, with TRBD1 identical over 8 bases. Losses at the gene ends were 0 bases for V and 8 bases for J; bases not matched to a gene: 30. CDR3 size: 22 residues. CDR1 SGHRS and CDR2 YFSETQ come from the germline V gene. CDR3 loop: CASSLVYRDRFFLGGFAGEAFF. CDR3 bases: TGCGCCAGCAGCTTGGTTTATCGGGACAGGTTTTTTTTGGGAGGCTTCGCCGGGGAAGCTTTCTTT. Full variable domain (rest looked up from reference TRBV5-1 and TRBJ1-1): KAGVTQTPRYLIKTRGQQVTLSCSPISGHRSVSWYQQTPGQGLQFLFEYFSETQRNKGNFPGRFSGRQFSNSRSEMNVSTLELGDSALYLCASSLVYRDRFFLGGFAGEAFFGQGTRLTVV.

CDR3 in amino acids: CASSPGGKAYNEQFF. CDR3 nucleotides: TGTGCCAGCAGCCCCGGGGGGAAGGCCTACAATGAGCAGTTCTTC. This chain connects TRBV9 to TRBJ2-1, with 7 bases identical to TRBD2. This CDR3 has 15 amino acids. Germline-derived CDR1 and CDR2 are SGDLS and YYNGEE. Germline trimming cut 4 bases from V and 2 bases from J; bases unmatched to any gene: 6.

This clone has more than one count but fewer than ten. Here the CDR3 reads CASNGQSYNEQFF. CDR3 nucleotides: TGTGCCAGCAACGGACAGAGTTACAATGAGCAGTTCTTC. The chain couples TRBV11-2 to TRBJ2-1; tentatively, D is TRBD1 (6 bases). This CDR3 region has 13 residues. Germline assignment: CDR1 SGHAT and CDR2 FQNNGV. With 7 bases removed from V and 4 bases from J, the gap between germline ends came to 11 bases.

The CDR3 coding sequence is TGTGCCAGCAGCTTAGTACAGTTGTCCAACATTCAGTACTTC. Translating gives CASSLVQLSNIQYF. The chain uses TRBV7-2 and TRBJ2-4; D ambiguous. Germline-derived CDR1 and CDR2 are SGHTA and FQGNSA. CDR3 length: 14 residues. Deletions cut 1 base from V and 7 bases from J, with 11 bases between.